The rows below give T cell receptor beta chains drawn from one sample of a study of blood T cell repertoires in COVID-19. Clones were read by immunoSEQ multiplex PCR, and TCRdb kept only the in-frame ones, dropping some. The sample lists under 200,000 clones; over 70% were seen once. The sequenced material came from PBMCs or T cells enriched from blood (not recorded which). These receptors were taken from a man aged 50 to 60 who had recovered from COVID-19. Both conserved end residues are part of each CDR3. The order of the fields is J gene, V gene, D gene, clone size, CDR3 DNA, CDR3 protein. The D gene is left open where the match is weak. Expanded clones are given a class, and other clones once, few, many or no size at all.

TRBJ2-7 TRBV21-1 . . TGTGCCAGCAGCAAACCGCAAGGGGGCAGCGCCTACGAGCAGTACTTC CASSKPQGGSAYEQYF
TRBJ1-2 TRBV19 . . TGTGCCAGTAGTACCGGGGAGAGTGGCTACACCTTC CASSTGESGYTF
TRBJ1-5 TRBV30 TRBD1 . TGTGCCTGGAGTGACCTCTTCGGACAGGGGTCGTATCAGCCCCAGCATTTT CAWSDLFGQGSYQPQHF
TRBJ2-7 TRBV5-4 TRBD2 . TGTGCCAGCAGCCCGATTACTAGCGGGAGGTCCTACGAGCAGTACTTC CASSPITSGRSYEQYF
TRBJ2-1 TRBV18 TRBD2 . TGTGCCAGCTCAAAAGACCTCACCGGGACTAGAAGAAACAATGAGCAGTTCTTC CASSKDLTGTRRNNEQFF
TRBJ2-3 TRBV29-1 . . TGCAGCGTTGTCGGCGGCAGCACAGATACGCAGTATTTT CSVVGGSTDTQYF
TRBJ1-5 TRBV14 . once TGTGCCAGCAGCCAAGATCTATATCAGCCCCAGCATTTT CASSQDLYQPQHF
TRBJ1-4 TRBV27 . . TGTGCCAGCAGTTTCTTCCCCACTATAAGTGGAGAAAAACTGTTTTTT CASSFFPTISGEKLFF
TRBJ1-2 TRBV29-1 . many TGCAGCGTTGAAGATAGATCGAGCTATGGCTACACCTTC CSVEDRSSYGYTF
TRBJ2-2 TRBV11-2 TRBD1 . TGTGCCAGCAGCTTAGGAAGACAGGGTTCCGGGGAGCTGTTTTTT CASSLGRQGSGELFF
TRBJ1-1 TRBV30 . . TGTGCCTGGAGTGTACGTCTGGGCGTCACTGAAGCTTTCTTT CAWSVRLGVTEAFF
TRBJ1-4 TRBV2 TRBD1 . TGTGCCAGCCAAAGGAACAGGGGGCGCGGGATGGACACTAATGAAAAACTGTTTTTT CASQRNRGRGMDTNEKLFF
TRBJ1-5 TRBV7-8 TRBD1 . TGTGCCAGCAGCTTCAGGACAGGAGGGCTTAATCAGCCCCAGCATTTT CASSFRTGGLNQPQHF
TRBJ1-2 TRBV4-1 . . TGCGCCAGCAGCCAAGACGCTGCGGGAGACTATGGCTACACCTTC CASSQDAAGDYGYTF
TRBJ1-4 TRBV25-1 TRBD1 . TGTGCCAGCAGTGGGGGACAGCTTAATGAAAAACTGTTTTTT CASSGGQLNEKLFF
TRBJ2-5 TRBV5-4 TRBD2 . TGTGCCAGCAGCTCACCCACTAGCGGGTCTAGAGAGACCCAGTACTTC CASSSPTSGSRETQYF
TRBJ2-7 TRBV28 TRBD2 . TGTGCCAGCAGCAAATCACTAGCGGGATCTAGCTACGAGCAGTACTTC CASSKSLAGSSYEQYF
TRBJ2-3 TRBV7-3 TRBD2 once TGTGCCAGCAGCTCTATGGGACTAGCGGGAGGGCCGATTGGTACAGATACGCAGTATTTT CASSSMGLAGGPIGTDTQYF
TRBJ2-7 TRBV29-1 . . TGCAGCGTTGAAACCAGGGTCAGCTCCTACGAGCAGTACTTC CSVETRVSSYEQYF
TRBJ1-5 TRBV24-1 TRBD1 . TGTGCCACCAGTGATCCGACAGGGGGAGACAATCAGCCCCAGCATTTT CATSDPTGGDNQPQHF
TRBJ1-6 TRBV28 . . TGTGCCAGCAGTTCTAGCTCCTATAATTCACCCCTCCACTTT CASSSSSYNSPLHF
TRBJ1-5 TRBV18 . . TGTGCCAGCTCAGCAGGGGACATGTATCAGCCCCAGCATTTT CASSAGDMYQPQHF
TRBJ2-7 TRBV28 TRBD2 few TGTGCCAGCATGCTCCCCGTGGGGGGGGCCTACGAGCAGTACTTC CASMLPVGGAYEQYF